This TCR beta chain stems from a study of cytomegalovirus exposure and HLA in healthy donors. PCR amplification relied on 60 Vbeta primers (plus 13 Jbeta primers). Here immunoSEQ multiplex PCR was the method, and the copy in TCRdb shows in-frame clones only, minus some. Here the sample spans approximately 100,000 clones, less than 70% being singletons. In the case of this clone: Its antigen remains unknown.

The germline V gene has CDR1 LGHNA and CDR2 YSLEER. There are 15 residues in the CDR3. V shed 4 bases and J 1 base; nucleotides not matched to a gene: 3. Study-wide results and limits: Confirmation in vitro established that a few CMV-associated chains were specific for CMV antigens. Follow-up analysis later connected one missense variant in DCLRE1C with trimming of TCR beta V- and J-genes. The majority of CMV-associated TCR beta chains were reported as apparently HLA-restricted in a later analysis. The study carried out a later analysis of TCR beta sequences. It associated about 15,000 of them with specific HLA alleles at a false discovery rate of 0.05.

The sample was PBMCs. The receptor comes from a human donor in good health. This sequence joins TRBV4-3 and TRBJ2-2; 7 nucleotides match TRBD2. DNA of the CDR3: TGCGCCAGCAGCCCACGGACTAGGAACACCGGGGAGCTGTTTTTT. It specifies CASSPRTRNTGELFF.